Listed here is a single T cell receptor beta chain. Its specific antigen is unknown. Nothing much larger sits one base from this clone, and base qualities are not available. The sample comes from a study of T cell responses to AZD1222 COVID-19 vaccine (dated by TCRdb to about 2021). Concerning the study at large: Because spike-specific TCR depth and breadth did not differ between the two schedules, AZD1222 recipients who got a second dose at roughly 4 weeks were pooled with those who got a second dose at roughly 12 weeks. A total of just over 230 trial participants underwent TCR sequencing, of whom some 210 received two doses of AZD1222 and some 26 received two doses of the MenACWY control vaccine. Trial participants were enrolled into age subgroups of 18-55, 56-69 and 70-plus years, which contained approximately 150, 28 and 58 TCR-sequenced participants, respectively. Here is what the overall study found, with its caveats: A significant rise in spike-specific TCR breadth and depth was observed after two AZD1222 doses relative to day 0 and relative to MenACWY recipients. In the small 56-69-year group, the increase in depth fell short of significance, most likely because of low power. No day 14 peak-response samples were available, so repertoires were characterized only after the peak T cell response. Only five to seven AZD1222 recipients were SARS-CoV-2 seropositive at baseline, limiting conclusions about previously exposed vaccinees. Participants were mostly white British and included more females than males, and it was suggested by the authors that clonal diversity may have been underestimated. CD4 TCRs associated with the vaccine covered the entire spike protein, and the dominant responses were in regions 160-218 and 743-854. Epitopes outside the regions mutated in the B.1.351 and B.1.1.7 variants were reportedly recognized by nearly half of the unique spike-specific TCRs.

The time point label corresponds to: baseline before first vaccination. Vaccinee samples were obtained from the UK trials COV001 and COV002, which included a single-blind randomized controlled phase 2/3 trial of AZD1222 (ChAdOx1 nCoV-19) in healthy adults. For TCRbeta chain sequencing, PBMC samples from trial participants were taken at day 0 and at day 28 after the second dose. The CDR3 regions of human TCRbeta chains were subjected to immunosequencing. The original pipeline was this. Repertoire TCRs were matched against a reference library of SARS-CoV-2-specific TCRs generated with the MIRA antigen-specificity platform. Breadth was defined as the fraction of unique TCRs that were SARS-CoV-2-associated. Depth was defined as the fraction of total T cells that were SARS-CoV-2-associated. Using the MIRA data, each spike-specific TCR was mapped to the spike region that the TCR reacts to and placed in a CD4 or CD8 class. Log10-transformed breadth and depth values were compared by one-way ANOVA with Sidak's multiple comparisons tests. The table was pulled from immuneACCESS by TCRdb, which kept in-frame rearrangements only. Such tables lose some clones; where checked, under half of the loss comes from unresolved V genes, and the rest has no known cause. For V, J and clone size, that table is used; D and trimming come from the DNA. The sample has 180,000 or so clones on record, over 90% of them singletons. The ten most abundant clones make up around 3.8% of the sample.

The sample here was peripheral blood, taken on day 0 of AZD1222 vaccination. The receptor comes from an adult in good health.

The DNA sequence is given as TGTGCCAGCAGCCACAGGAACACTGAAGCTTTCTTT. Protein translation: CASSHRNTEAFF. The chain is made from TRBV7-8 and TRBJ1-1, with the D gene call left open. The CDR3 measures 12 amino acids from cysteine to phenylalanine. The entry retains the CDR3 DNA only, 36 bases that are in frame from base 1. Relative to germline, V is 5 bases shorter and J is 1 base shorter, with 5 bases between their ends. Based on the germline V gene, the CDR1 and CDR2 sequences are SGHVS and FQNEAQ.